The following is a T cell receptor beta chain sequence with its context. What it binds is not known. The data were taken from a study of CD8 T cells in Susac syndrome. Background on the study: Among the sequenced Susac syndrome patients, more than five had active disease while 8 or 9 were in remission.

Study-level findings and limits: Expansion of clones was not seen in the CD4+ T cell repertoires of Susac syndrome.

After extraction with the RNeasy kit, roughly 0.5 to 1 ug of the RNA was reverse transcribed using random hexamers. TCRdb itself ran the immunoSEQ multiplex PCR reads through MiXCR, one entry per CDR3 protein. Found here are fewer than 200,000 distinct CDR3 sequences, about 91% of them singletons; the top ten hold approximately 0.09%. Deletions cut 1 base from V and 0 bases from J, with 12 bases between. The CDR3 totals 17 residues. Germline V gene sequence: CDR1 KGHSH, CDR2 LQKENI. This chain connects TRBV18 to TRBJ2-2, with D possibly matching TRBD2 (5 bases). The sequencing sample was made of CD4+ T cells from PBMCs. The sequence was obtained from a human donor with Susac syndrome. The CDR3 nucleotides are TGTGCCAGCTCACCACAAGTCCGGGGATCGAACACCGGGGAGCTGTTTTTT. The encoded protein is CASSPQVRGSNTGELFF.